These 9 T cell receptor beta chains were sequenced from one sample in a study of cytomegalovirus exposure and HLA in healthy donors. The PCR contained 60 Vbeta and 13 Jbeta primers. The repertoire was sequenced with immunoSEQ multiplex PCR; TCRdb's copy has only in-frame clones and lacks some. The data contain about 100,000 clones, 85% to 90% of them singletons. Sequencing was performed on PBMCs. All receptors derive from a man aged 25-40 years in good health and CMV-seronegative.

The rearrangement links TRBV7-8 to TRBJ1-5, with D possibly TRBD1 on 5 matching bases. Germline V CDR1 and CDR2: SGHVS, FQNEAQ. This CDR3 region has 16 residues. Deletions cut 5 bases from V and 4 bases from J, with 18 bases between. The CDR3 region is CASSPARLQVNQPQHF. The CDR3 coding sequence is TGTGCCAGCAGCCCGGCCCGTCTACAGGTAAATCAGCCCCAGCATTTT.

This sequence joins TRBV5-1 and TRBJ2-5; 8 bases align to TRBD2. This CDR3 spans 16 amino acids. Germline CDR1 and CDR2: SGHRS and YFSETQ. V shed 0 bases and J 3 bases; nucleotides not matched to a gene: 7. The CDR3, as DNA: TGCGCCAGCAGCTTGGGATTACGAGCGGGGGAAGAGACCCAGTACTTC. This gives the protein CASSLGLRAGEETQYF.

This clone has a handful of counts. The gene calls are TRBV9 and TRBJ2-5; 13 nucleotides agree with TRBD2. The junction had 6 bases not matched to a gene; V was cut back by 3 bases and J by 4 bases. The CDR3 runs to 16 residues. Germline values: CDR1 SGDLS, CDR2 YYNGEE. The CDR3 reads CASSGTSGRVGETQYF. The CDR3 nucleotides are TGTGCCAGCAGCGGGACTAGCGGGAGAGTCGGAGAGACCCAGTACTTC. Together with reference TRBV9 and TRBJ2-5, the CDR3 gives the full variable domain: DSGVTQTPKHLITATGQRVTLRCSPRSGDLSVYWYQQSLDQGLQFLIQYYNGEERAKGNILERFSAQQFPDLHSELNLSSLELGDSALYFCASSGTSGRVGETQYFGPGTRLLVL.

This clone was detected only a few times. This sequence joins TRBV4-1 and TRBJ2-7; 10 bases match TRBD1. The germline CDR1 and CDR2 sequences are MGHRA and YSYEKL. V was clipped by 5 bases and J by 4 bases; unmatched bases: 8. The CDR3 is made up of 15 amino acids. The DNA for the CDR3 is TGCGCCAGCAGCTTCTCCGGGACAGGGGTGTACGAGCAGTACTTC. Its protein is CASSFSGTGVYEQYF.

The sample holds one count of this clone. The V call is TRBV4-3, the J call TRBJ2-2; 14 nucleotides line up with TRBD2. Germline V gene lookup returns CDR1 LGHNA and CDR2 YSLEER. The CDR3 length is 17 residues. Germline trimming cut 5 bases from V and 6 bases from J; bases unmatched to any gene: 8. As DNA, the CDR3 is TGCGCCAGCAGCGACGGGACTAGCGGGAGAAGATCCGGGGAGCTGTTTTTT. This gives the protein CASSDGTSGRRSGELFF.

V is TRBV30 and J is TRBJ1-2, with 12 bases identical to TRBD1. The CDR3 is 15 amino acids. The germline gives CDR1 GTSNPN, CDR2 SVGIG (reference sequence). Germline trimming cut 8 bases from V and 3 bases from J; bases unmatched to any gene: 10. CDR3 bases: TGTGCCCTGAGGGACAGGGGGCGCGTCGACTATGGCTACACCTTC. It is translated as CALRDRGRVDYGYTF. Looking up the rest from reference TRBV30 and TRBJ1-2 gives the full variable domain: SQTIHQWPATLVQPVGSPLSLECTVEGTSNPNLYWYRQAAGRGLQLLFYSVGIGQISSEVPQNLSASRPQDRQFILSSKKLLLSDSGFYLCALRDRGRVDYGYTFGSGTRLTVV.

The V and J genes are TRBV10-1 and TRBJ2-7; 8 bases align to TRBD2. The CDR3 is 16 amino acids. Looked up from germline, CDR1 is WNHNN and CDR2 is SYGVQD (reference sequence). Trimming at V came to 1 base and at J to 0 bases, leaving 5 bases not matched to a gene. As DNA, the CDR3 is TGCGCCAGCAGTGAGTTGTCTAGCGGGCTCTCCTACGAGCAGTACTTC. This sequence encodes CASSELSSGLSYEQYF.

This sequence joins TRBV7-8 and TRBJ2-7, with 7 bases that match TRBD2. The J segment lost 3 bases and the V segment lost 1 base, leaving 15 bases of the junction unmatched. In germline, CDR1 is SGHVS, CDR2 FQNEAQ. The CDR3 totals 18 residues. The CDR3, as DNA: TGTGCCAGCAGCTTAGGCGGGTTGGCGGGAGCGAAACACTACGAGCAGTACTTC. Amino acids: CASSLGGLAGAKHYEQYF.

The V and J genes are TRBV6-5 and TRBJ1-2; D might be TRBD1 (5 bases). The CDR3 totals 12 residues. Trimming took 7 bases from V and 7 from J, leaving 13 bases between them. The germline V gene encodes CDR1 MNHEY and CDR2 SVGAGI. The CDR3 sequence is CASTRGGFGYTF. CDR3 in DNA: TGTGCCAGCACCCGGGGGGGTTTTGGCTACACCTTC.